This T cell receptor (beta chain) was retrieved from a study of T cell clonality in common variable immunodeficiency. TCRdb's table, derived via immunoSEQ multiplex PCR, lists solely in-frame clones and lacks some. Sampling found roughly 51,000 clones, none seen once. The germline V gene encodes CDR1 DFQATT and CDR2 SNEGSKA (reference sequence). The CDR3 length is 13 residues. This clone was observed at least ten times. The read ends 3 residues early relative to the CDR3; the germline J gene fills the gap. The sequence came from a person between 18 and 70 years old in good health. The sequenced material came from peripheral blood mononuclear cells. The gene calls are TRBV20-1 and TRBJ1-1; TRBD1 aligns across 8 bases. The CDR3 here is CSARQGAALLAFF. Incomplete CDR3 DNA: TGCAGTGCTAGACAGGGGGCCGCCCTGTTA.